This T cell receptor (beta chain) was obtained from a study of OX40 agonist ivuxolimab in advanced cancers. Method: immunoSEQ multiplex PCR; TCRdb's copy keeps in-frame clones and lacks some. Of 55,000 to 70,000 clones in the sample, 80% to 95% were seen once. The receptor's source is an adult with an advanced solid tumor such as melanoma, head and neck, liver or kidney cancer. This specimen was CD4+ or CD8+ T cells sorted from blood, taken in a trial of the OX40 agonist ivuxolimab.

As DNA, the CDR3 is TGTGCCAGCAGCTTTCGAGGACACCTCTACGAGCAGTACTTC. The encoded protein is CASSFRGHLYEQYF. This chain connects TRBV11-2 to TRBJ2-7; TRBD1 is a possible D gene (5 bases). The V end was cut by 3 bases, the J end by 3 bases, with 12 bases between. The germline CDR1 and CDR2 sequences are SGHAT and FQNNGV. This CDR3 contains 14 residues.